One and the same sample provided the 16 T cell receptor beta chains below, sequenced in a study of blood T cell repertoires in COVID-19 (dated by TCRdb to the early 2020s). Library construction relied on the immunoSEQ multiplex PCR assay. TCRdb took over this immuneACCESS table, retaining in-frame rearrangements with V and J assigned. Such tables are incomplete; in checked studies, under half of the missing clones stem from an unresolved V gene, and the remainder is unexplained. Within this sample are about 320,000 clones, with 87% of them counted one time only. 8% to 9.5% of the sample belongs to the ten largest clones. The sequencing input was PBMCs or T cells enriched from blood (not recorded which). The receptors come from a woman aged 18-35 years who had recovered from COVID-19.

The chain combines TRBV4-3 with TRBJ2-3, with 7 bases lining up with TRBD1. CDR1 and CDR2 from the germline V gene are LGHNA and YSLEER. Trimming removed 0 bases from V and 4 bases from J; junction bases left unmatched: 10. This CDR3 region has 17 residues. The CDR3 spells CASSQDSKQGIPDTQYF. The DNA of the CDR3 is TGCGCCAGCAGCCAAGATTCTAAACAGGGGATCCCAGATACGCAGTATTTT.

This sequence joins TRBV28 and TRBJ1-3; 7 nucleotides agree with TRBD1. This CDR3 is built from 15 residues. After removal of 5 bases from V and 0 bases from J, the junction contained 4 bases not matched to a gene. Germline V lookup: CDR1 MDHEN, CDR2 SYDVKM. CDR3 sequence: CASSAGGGSGNTIYF. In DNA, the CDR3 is TGTGCCAGCAGTGCAGGGGGAGGCTCTGGAAACACCATATATTTT.

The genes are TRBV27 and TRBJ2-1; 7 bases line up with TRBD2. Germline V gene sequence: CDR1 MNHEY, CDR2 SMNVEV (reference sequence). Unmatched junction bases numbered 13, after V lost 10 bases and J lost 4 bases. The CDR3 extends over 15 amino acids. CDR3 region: CANSPTAGPYNEQFF. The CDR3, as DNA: TGTGCCAACAGCCCCACAGCGGGGCCTTACAATGAGCAGTTCTTC.

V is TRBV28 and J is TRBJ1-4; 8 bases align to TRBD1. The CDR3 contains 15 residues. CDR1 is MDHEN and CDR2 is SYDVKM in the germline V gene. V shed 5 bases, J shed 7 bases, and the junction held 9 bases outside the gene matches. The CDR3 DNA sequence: TGTGCCAGCAGTCAACAGGGGGAGGGTGTTGAAAAACTGTTTTTT. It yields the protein CASSQQGEGVEKLFF.

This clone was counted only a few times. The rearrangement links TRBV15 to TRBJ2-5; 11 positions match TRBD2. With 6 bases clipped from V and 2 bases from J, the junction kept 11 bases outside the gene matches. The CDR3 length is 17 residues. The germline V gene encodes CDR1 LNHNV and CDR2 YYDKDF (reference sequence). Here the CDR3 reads CATRGGKTSGVQETQYF. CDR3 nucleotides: TGTGCCACCAGGGGTGGTAAGACTAGCGGGGTACAAGAGACCCAGTACTTC.

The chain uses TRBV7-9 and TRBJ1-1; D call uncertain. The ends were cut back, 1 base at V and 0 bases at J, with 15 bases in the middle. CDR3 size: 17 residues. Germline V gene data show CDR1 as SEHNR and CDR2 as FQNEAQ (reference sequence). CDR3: CASSLELVWQLNTEAFF. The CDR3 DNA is TGTGCCAGCAGCTTAGAACTAGTTTGGCAATTGAACACTGAAGCTTTCTTT.

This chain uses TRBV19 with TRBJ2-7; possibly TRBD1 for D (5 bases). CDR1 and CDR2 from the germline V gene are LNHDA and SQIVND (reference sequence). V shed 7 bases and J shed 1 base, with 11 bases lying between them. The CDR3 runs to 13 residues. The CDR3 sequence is CASIDRLSYEQYF. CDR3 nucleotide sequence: TGTGCCAGTATAGACAGACTTTCCTACGAGCAGTACTTC.

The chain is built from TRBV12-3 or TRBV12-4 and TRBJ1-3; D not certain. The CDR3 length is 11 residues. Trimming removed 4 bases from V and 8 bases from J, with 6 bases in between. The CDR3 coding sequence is TGTGCCAGCAGTTCTGTTGACACCATATATTTT. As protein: CASSSVDTIYF.

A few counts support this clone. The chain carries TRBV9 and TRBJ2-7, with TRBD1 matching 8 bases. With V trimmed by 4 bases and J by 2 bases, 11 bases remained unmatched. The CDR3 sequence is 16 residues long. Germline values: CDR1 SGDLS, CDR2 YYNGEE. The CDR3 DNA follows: TGTGCCAGCAGCCCGCGAAGGACAGGGACCACCTACGAGCAGTACTTC. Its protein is CASSPRRTGTTYEQYF. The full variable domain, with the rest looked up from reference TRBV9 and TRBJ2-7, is DSGVTQTPKHLITATGQRVTLRCSPRSGDLSVYWYQQSLDQGLQFLIQYYNGEERAKGNILERFSAQQFPDLHSELNLSSLELGDSALYFCASSPRRTGTTYEQYFGPGTRLTVT.

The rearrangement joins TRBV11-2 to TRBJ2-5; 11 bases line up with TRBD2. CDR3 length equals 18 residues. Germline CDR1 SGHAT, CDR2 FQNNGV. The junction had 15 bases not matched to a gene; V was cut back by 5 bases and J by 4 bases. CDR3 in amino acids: CASSLTSGGPTSLETQYF. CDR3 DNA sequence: TGTGCCAGCAGCCTTACTAGCGGGGGACCGACCTCTCTAGAGACCCAGTACTTC.

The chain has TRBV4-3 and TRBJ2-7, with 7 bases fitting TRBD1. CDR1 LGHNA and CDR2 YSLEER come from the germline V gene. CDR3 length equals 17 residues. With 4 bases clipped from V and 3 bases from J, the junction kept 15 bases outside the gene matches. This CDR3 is CASSPPFRDSLDYEQYF. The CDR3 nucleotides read TGCGCCAGCAGCCCTCCCTTCCGGGACAGTCTTGACTACGAGCAGTACTTC.

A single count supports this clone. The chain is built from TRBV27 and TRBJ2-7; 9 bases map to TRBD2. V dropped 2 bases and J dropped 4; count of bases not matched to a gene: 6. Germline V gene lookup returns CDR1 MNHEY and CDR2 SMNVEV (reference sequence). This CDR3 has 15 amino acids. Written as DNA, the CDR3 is TGTGCCAGCAGTTTACACGGGGCGGGAGGGTACGAGCAGTACTTC. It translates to CASSLHGAGGYEQYF.

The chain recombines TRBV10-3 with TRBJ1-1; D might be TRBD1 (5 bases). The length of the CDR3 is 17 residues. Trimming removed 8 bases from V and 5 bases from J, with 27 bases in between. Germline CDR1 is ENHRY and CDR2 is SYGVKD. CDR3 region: CAISHRRAGDGGTEAFF. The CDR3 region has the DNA TGTGCCATCTCACACAGGCGAGCTGGAGATGGGGGGACTGAAGCTTTCTTT.

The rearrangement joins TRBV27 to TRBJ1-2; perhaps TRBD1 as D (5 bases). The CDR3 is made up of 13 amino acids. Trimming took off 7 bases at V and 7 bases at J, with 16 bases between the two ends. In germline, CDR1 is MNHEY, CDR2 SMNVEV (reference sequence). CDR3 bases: TGTGCCAGCACCTCCTGGGCAGGGTCTGGCTACACCTTC. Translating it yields CASTSWAGSGYTF.

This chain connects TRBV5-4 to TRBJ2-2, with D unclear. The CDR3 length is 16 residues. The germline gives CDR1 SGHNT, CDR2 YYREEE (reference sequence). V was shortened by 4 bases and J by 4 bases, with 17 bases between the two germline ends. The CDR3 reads CASSLNWKRSTGELFF. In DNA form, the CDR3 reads TGTGCCAGCAGCCTCAACTGGAAGAGGAGCACCGGGGAGCTGTTTTTT.

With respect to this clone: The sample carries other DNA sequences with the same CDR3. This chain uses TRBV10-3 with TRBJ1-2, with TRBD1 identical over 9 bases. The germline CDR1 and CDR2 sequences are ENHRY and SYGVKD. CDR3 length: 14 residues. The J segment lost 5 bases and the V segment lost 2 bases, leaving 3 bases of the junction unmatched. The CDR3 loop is CAISERGQGYGYTF. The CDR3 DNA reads TGTGCCATCAGTGAGCGCGGACAGGGGTATGGCTACACCTTC.